This TCR beta chain was sequenced in a study of vaccination effects on CD4 cells after COVID-19. Study overall: Two doses of either BNT162b2 or mRNA-1273 were given to each participant. Study conclusions and caveats: Common cold coronavirus cross-reactivity was shown by only 1 of 255 vaccine-induced clones in healthy vaccinees. Both infection-induced and vaccine-induced clones contracted markedly at late post-vaccination timepoints.

As regards this clone: Antigen unknown.

Method: immunoSEQ multiplex PCR; TCRdb's copy keeps in-frame clones and lacks some. The data contain 35,000 to 40,000 clones, roughly 74% of them seen just once; the ten biggest clones take up over 2.5%. Following 10 days of culture, CD4+ T cells were isolated. Half-medium exchanges with IL-2 medium took place on days 3 and 7. The starting material was CD4+ T cells from PBMCs cultured without peptide, obtained before COVID-19 vaccination. This TCR was recovered from a human donor who received a COVID-19 vaccine.

The CDR3 region has the DNA TGTGCCAGTATTGGGATCGAAGGGGCCAACGTCCTGACTTTC. Amino acid sequence: CASIGIEGANVLTF. V and J are TRBV25-1 and TRBJ2-6; D ambiguous. CDR3 size: 14 residues. Looked up from germline, CDR1 is MGHDK and CDR2 is SYGVNS. Trimming took 9 bases from V and 4 from J, leaving 13 bases between them.